This T cell receptor beta chain was sequenced during a study of blood T cell repertoires in COVID-19. Study information: Acute-phase and convalescent COVID-19 samples originated in the United States, Italy and Spain. From T cells, B-cell-depleted T cells, or PBMCs came the material, which was cDNA or gDNA.

In the original processing: The authors estimated nucleated cell counts from reference gene primer amplification. The data were produced by immunoSEQ multiplex PCR, yet TCRdb's version contains in-frame clones alone and is incomplete. V, J and clone size derive from that table, while D and trimming were established from the DNA sequence. This sample has 24,000 or so clones, with 80% to 90% found just once. V was pared by 5 bases and J by 0 bases, with 23 bases between. Germline V gene sequence: CDR1 MNHNY, CDR2 SVGAGI (reference sequence). The CDR3 sequence is 19 residues long. This clone was detected only once.

The receptor was derived from a human donor in a cohort sampled during active COVID-19. The donor label of this sample is uncertain. This chain connects TRBV6-6 to TRBJ1-5; the D gene is possibly TRBD1 (5 bases). The specimen sequenced was peripheral blood. The CDR3 nucleotides read TGTGCCAGCAGTCCGGGGTGGGCCTCCCGGGGGAATAGCAATCAGCCCCAGCATTTT. Its translation is CASSPGWASRGNSNQPQHF.